The clone carrying this T cell receptor beta chain was seen only a few times. The data belong to a study of T cells in Graves' hyperthyroidism and ophthalmopathy. For the study at large: Before any treatment, at initial diagnosis, peripheral blood was collected.

V lost 5 bases and J lost 13, with 14 bases in between. Germline V gene data show CDR1 as SGHAT and CDR2 as FQNNGV. The CDR3 is made up of 11 amino acids. Individuals with ophthalmopathy presented a Clinical Activity Score of at least 3, a NOSPECS grade of at least 4 and a duration under 3 months. The source of the PBMCs was 10 ml of fresh peripheral blood. What was amplified from RNA transcripts were TCR beta CDR3 regions. Using the HTBI primer set, a first-round RT-PCR was run on the TCR CDR3. TCRdb re-called the multiplex PCR reads with MiXCR, one entry per CDR3 protein. Among 250,000 to 400,000 distinct CDR3 sequences listed, roughly an eighth were seen once.

The chain recombines TRBV11-2 with TRBJ2-5; D is possibly TRBD1 (6 bases). The sample taken for sequencing was blood. The source is a woman aged 40 to 50 with Graves' ophthalmopathy. CDR3 sequence: CASSPETGLYF. CDR3 DNA sequence: TGTGCCAGCAGCCCGGAGACAGGACTGTACTTC.